Listed here are 3 T cell receptor beta chains from one sample, sequenced in a study of a mutant IDH1 vaccine in newly diagnosed glioma. Regarding time point: week 11, during vaccination. Vaccinated patients received 300 ug of mutant IDH1 20-mer peptide per dose, with topical imiquimod. Clones were sequenced by immunoSEQ multiplex PCR, and TCRdb holds only the in-frame ones, with some missing. The table records approximately 64,000 clones, about 81% of them present only once. For these receptors, no antigen is known. The specimen comprised PBMCs, sampled from a glioma patient whose treatment included an IDH1 peptide vaccine. The receptors derive from a woman in her fifties or sixties with glioma.

This rearrangement joins TRBV7-8 to TRBJ2-1; D is perhaps TRBD2 (5 bases). The V gene's germline CDR1 is SGHVS and CDR2 FQNEAQ. CDR3 length: 15 residues. Deletions cut 2 bases from V and 2 bases from J, with 10 bases between. The CDR3 here is CASSLYGETYNEQFF. The CDR3 DNA follows: TGTGCCAGCAGCTTATATGGGGAGACCTACAATGAGCAGTTCTTC.

The V gene is TRBV28, the J gene TRBJ1-1, with D unclear. Germline CDR1 and CDR2: MDHEN and SYDVKM. The CDR3 sequence is 11 residues long. V lost 8 bases, J lost 3 bases, and 7 bases lay in between. For the CDR3, the DNA is TGTGCCAGCGCAGAGGACACTGAAGCTTTCTTT. It codes for CASAEDTEAFF.

This clone came up a few times. This sequence joins TRBV6-5 and TRBJ1-1, with D possibly being TRBD1 (5 bases). V was cut by 7 bases and J by 7 bases, with 16 bases left in between. This CDR3 has 13 amino acids. CDR1 and CDR2 (germline): MNHEY, SVGAGI. As DNA, the CDR3 is TGTGCCAGCACCATTCTAGGGACGGATGAAGCTTTCTTT. It specifies CASTILGTDEAFF.